This T cell receptor (beta chain) is drawn from a study of molecular identifiers for immune sequencing clone quantification. Preparation of the bulk TCR libraries relied on previously described methods and listed TCR primers. TCRdb ran MiXCR on the PCR reads and lists one entry per CDR3 protein. The sample holds 460,000 or so distinct CDR3 sequences; about 26% are singletons and the top ten take roughly 0.79%. With V trimmed by 7 bases and J by 5 bases, 6 bases remained unmatched. The CDR3 is made up of 14 amino acids. Notes on this clonotype: Its antigen is not known.

Study results and caveats: Spike-in Jurkat TCR RNA from a single cell reportedly registered among about a million naive cells. Identical TCR molecules can share a barcode, and this sharing could underestimate highly expanded clone sizes. More than 97% of effector molecules, versus under 1% of naive-cell molecules, belonged to clones above 20 RNA copies.

The sample was naive CD8+ T cells from blood, with Jurkat cell RNA spiked in. The subset denotes: FACS-sorted CD8+CD4-CCR7+CD45RA+ naive T cells. The TCR sequence derives from a human donor in good health. Some libraries in this study had Jurkat cell RNA spiked in. The chain joins TRBV12-3 or TRBV12-4 to TRBJ2-2; the match to TRBD1 covers 8 bases. The DNA of the CDR3 is TGTGCCAGCACCGCGGACAGGGTGACCGGGGAGCTGTTTTTT. This gives the protein CASTADRVTGELFF.